The clone carrying this T cell receptor (beta chain) was seen a handful of times. This CDR3 comprises 11 residues. The V gene's germline CDR1 is DFQATT and CDR2 SNEGSKA (reference sequence). The TCRbeta library incorporated unique molecular identifiers. From the PCR reads, TCRdb called clonotypes with MiXCR, one entry per CDR3 protein. This sample yields roughly 400,000 distinct CDR3 sequences, of which 43% are seen a single time; roughly a quarter belongs to the top ten. This sample is drawn from a study of T-cell reconstitution after alpha-beta-depleted transplantation in children. The specimen comprised PBMCs, sampled before TCRalphabeta/CD19-depleted stem cell transplant. The chain is built from TRBV20-1 and TRBJ1-4; no firm D call. This clonotype was obtained from a girl between 2 and 10 years old with aplastic anemia, due to receive a stem cell transplant. CDR3 amino acids: CSTGLNEKLFF. In nucleotides, the CDR3 is TGCAGCACGGGCCTTAATGAAAAACTGTTTTTT.